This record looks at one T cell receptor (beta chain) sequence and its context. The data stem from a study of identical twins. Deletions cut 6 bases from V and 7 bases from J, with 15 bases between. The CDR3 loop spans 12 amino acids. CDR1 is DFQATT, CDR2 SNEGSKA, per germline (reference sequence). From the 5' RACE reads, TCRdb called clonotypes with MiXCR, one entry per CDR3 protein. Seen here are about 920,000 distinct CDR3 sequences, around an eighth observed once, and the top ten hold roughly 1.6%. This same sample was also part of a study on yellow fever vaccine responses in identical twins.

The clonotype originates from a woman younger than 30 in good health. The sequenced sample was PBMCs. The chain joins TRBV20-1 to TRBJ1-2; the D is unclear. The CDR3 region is CSAKAGWGGYTF. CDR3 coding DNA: TGCAGTGCCAAGGCTGGGTGGGGTGGCTACACCTTC.